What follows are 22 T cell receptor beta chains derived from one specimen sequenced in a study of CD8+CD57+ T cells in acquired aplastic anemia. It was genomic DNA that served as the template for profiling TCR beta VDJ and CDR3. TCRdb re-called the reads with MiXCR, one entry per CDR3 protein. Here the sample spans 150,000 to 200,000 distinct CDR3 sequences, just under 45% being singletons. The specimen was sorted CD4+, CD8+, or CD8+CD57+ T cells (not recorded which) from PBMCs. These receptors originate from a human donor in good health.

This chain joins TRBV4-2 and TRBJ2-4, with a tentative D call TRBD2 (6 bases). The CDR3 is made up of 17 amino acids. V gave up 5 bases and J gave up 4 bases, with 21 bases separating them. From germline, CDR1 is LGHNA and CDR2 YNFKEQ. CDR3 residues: CASSTPAGREDKNIQYF. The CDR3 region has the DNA TGTGCCAGCAGCACCCCCGCCGGCAGGGAGGATAAAAACATTCAGTACTTC.

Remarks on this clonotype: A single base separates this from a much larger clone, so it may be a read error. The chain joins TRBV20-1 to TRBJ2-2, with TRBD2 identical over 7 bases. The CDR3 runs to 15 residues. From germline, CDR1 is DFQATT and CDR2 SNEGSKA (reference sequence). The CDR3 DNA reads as TGCAGTGCTAGAGACAGCGGGACTCTCACCGGGGAGCTGCTTTTT. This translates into CSARDSGTLTGELLF.

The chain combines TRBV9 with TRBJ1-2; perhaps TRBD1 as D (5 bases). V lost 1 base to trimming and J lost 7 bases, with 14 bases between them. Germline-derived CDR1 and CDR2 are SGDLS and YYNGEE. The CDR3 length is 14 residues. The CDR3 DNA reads TGTGCCAGCAGCGTAAGGGTTGGGGGAACTGGCTACACCTTC. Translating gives CASSVRVGGTGYTF. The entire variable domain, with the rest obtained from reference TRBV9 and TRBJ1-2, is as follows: DSGVTQTPKHLITATGQRVTLRCSPRSGDLSVYWYQQSLDQGLQFLIQYYNGEERAKGNILERFSAQQFPDLHSELNLSSLELGDSALYFCASSVRVGGTGYTFGSGTRLTVV.

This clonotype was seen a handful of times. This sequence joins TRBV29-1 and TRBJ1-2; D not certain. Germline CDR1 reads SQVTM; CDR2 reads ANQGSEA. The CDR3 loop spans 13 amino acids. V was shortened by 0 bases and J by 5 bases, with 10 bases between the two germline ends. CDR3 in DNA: TGCAGCGTTGAAGAGGGCAGGCGGTATGGCTACACCTTC. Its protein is CSVEEGRRYGYTF.

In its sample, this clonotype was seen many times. CDR3 amino acids: CASSPVSGSSYEQYF. CDR3 DNA: TGCGCCAGCAGCCCGGTTAGCGGGAGCTCCTACGAGCAGTACTTC. This sequence joins TRBV5-1 and TRBJ2-7; 9 bases align to TRBD2. V shed 4 bases, J shed 0 bases, and the junction held 5 bases outside the gene matches. The CDR3 has 15 residues. The V gene's germline CDR1 is SGHRS and CDR2 YFSETQ.

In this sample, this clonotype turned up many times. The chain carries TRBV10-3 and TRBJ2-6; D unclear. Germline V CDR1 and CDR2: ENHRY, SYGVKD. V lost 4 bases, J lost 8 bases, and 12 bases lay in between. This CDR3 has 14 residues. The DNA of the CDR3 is TGTGCCATCAGTGGGGGATCCGGGCCCAACGTCCTGACTTTC. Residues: CAISGGSGPNVLTF.

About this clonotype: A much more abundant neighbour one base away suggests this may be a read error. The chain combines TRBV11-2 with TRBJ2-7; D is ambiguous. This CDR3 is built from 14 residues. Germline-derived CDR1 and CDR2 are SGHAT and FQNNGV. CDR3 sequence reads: CASSLALHSYERYF. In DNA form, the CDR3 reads TGTGCCAGCAGCTTAGCTCTCCACTCCTACGAGCGGTACTTC.

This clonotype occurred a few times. The CDR3 here is CAWNGGRAIEQFF. For the CDR3, the DNA is TGTGCCTGGAATGGCGGGAGGGCCATTGAGCAGTTCTTC. V and J are TRBV30 and TRBJ2-1; 9 nucleotides line up with TRBD2. The V segment lost 4 bases and the J segment 9 bases; nucleotides outside the gene matches: 7. The CDR3 spans 13 residues. Germline V gene data show CDR1 as GTSNPN and CDR2 as SVGIG (reference sequence).

The CDR3 region has the DNA TGTGCCACCAGCAGAGGTGGACAGGGGGAGACCCAGTACTTC. Residues: CATSRGGQGETQYF. This chain links TRBV15 with TRBJ2-5, with 9 bases aligning to TRBD1. Germline-derived CDR1 and CDR2 are LNHNV and YYDKDF (reference sequence). The junction had 2 bases not matched to a gene; V was cut back by 1 base and J by 5 bases. This CDR3 has 14 amino acids.

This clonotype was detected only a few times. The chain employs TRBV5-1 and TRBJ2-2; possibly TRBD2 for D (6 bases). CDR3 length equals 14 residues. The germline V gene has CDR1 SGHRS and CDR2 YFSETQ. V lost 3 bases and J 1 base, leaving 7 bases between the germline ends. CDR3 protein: CASSWGVNTGELFF. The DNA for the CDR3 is TGCGCCAGCAGCTGGGGGGTGAACACCGGGGAGCTGTTTTTT.

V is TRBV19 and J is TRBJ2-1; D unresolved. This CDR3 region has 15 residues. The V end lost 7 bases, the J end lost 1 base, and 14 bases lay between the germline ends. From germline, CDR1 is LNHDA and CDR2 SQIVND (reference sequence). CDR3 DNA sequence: TGTGCCAGTAACCATCCAGGTAATTCCTACAATGAGCAGTTCTTC. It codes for CASNHPGNSYNEQFF.

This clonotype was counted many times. In nucleotides, the CDR3 is TGTGCCACCAGTCTTCGGGGGTTGGATACGCAGTATTTT. Amino acids: CATSLRGLDTQYF. The chain couples TRBV24-1 to TRBJ2-3, with D possibly TRBD2 on 6 matching bases. CDR1 KGHDR and CDR2 SFDVKD come from the germline V gene. Trimming removed 6 bases at V and 6 bases at J, with 12 bases between. There are 13 residues in the CDR3.

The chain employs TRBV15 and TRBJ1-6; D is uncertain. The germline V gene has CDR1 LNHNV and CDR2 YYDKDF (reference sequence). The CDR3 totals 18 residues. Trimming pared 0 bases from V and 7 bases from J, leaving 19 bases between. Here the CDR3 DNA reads TGTGCCACCAGCAGAGATGGAACCCCGGAGACTGACAATTCACCCCTCCACTTT. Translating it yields CATSRDGTPETDNSPLHF. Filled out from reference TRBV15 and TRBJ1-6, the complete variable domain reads DAMVIQNPRYQVTQFGKPVTLSCSQTLNHNVMYWYQQKSSQAPKLLFHYYDKDFNNEADTPDNFQSRRPNTSFCFLDIRSPGLGDTAMYLCATSRDGTPETDNSPLHFGNGTRLTVT.

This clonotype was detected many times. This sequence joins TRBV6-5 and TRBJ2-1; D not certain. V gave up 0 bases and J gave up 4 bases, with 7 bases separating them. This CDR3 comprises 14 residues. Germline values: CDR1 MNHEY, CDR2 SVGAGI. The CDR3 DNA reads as TGTGCCAGCAGTTACTCCGCGGTTTACAATGAGCAGTTCTTC. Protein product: CASSYSAVYNEQFF.

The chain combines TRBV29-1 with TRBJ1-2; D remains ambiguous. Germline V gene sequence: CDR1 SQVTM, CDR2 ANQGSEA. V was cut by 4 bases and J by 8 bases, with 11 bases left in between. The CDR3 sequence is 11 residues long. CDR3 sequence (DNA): TGCAGCGTTGGGACCGCCGGCGGCTACACCTTC. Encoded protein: CSVGTAGGYTF.

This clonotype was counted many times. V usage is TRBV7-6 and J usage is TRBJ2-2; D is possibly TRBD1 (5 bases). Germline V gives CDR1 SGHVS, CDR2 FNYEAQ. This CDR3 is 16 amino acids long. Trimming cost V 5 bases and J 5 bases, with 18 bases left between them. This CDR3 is CASSGQGHGRTGELFF. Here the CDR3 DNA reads TGTGCCAGCAGCGGACAAGGACATGGTAGGACCGGGGAGCTGTTTTTT.

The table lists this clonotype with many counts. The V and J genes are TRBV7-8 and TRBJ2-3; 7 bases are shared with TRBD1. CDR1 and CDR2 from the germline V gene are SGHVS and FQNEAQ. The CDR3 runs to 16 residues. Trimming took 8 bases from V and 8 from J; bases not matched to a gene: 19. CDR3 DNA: TGTGCCAGCCTTAACACTCGGACAGGCCCGTACGGTACGCAGTATTTT. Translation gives CASLNTRTGPYGTQYF.

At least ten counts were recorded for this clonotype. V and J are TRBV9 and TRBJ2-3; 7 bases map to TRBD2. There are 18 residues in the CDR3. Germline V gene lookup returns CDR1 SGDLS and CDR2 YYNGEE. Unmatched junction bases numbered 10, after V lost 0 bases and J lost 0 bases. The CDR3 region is CASSVGPTSLTSTDTQYF. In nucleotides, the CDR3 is TGTGCCAGCAGCGTAGGGCCGACTAGCCTAACTAGCACAGATACGCAGTATTTT.

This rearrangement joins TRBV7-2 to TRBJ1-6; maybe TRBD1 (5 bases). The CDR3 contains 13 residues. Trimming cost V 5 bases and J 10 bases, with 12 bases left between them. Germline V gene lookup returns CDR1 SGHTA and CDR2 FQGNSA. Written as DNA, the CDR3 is TGTGCCAGCAGCCGGGACTTTGGCTCACCCCTCCACTTT. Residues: CASSRDFGSPLHF.

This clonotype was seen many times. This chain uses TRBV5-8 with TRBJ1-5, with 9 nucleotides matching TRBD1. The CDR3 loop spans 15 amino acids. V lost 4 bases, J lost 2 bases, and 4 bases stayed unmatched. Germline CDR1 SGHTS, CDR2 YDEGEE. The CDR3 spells CASSGTGSGNQPQHF. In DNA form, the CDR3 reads TGTGCCAGCAGCGGGACAGGGTCCGGCAATCAGCCCCAGCATTTT.

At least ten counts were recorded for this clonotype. In DNA, the CDR3 is TGCGCCAGCAGCCAGGCGAGCCTCACAGATACGCAGTATTTT. Its translation is CASSQASLTDTQYF. The chain is built from TRBV4-1 and TRBJ2-3; D uncertain. The V gene's germline CDR1 is MGHRA and CDR2 YSYEKL. The germline V and J ends were trimmed by 3 bases and 2 bases, with 9 bases remaining between them. The CDR3 has 14 amino acids.

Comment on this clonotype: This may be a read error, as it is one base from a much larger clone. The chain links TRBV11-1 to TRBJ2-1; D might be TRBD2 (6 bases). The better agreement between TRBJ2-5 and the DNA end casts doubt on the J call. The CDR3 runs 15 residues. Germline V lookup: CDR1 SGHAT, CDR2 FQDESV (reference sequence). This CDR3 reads CASSLIRGLGEAQYF. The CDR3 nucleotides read TGTGCCAGCAGCTTAATAAGGGGCCTCGGGGAGGCCCAGTACTTC.